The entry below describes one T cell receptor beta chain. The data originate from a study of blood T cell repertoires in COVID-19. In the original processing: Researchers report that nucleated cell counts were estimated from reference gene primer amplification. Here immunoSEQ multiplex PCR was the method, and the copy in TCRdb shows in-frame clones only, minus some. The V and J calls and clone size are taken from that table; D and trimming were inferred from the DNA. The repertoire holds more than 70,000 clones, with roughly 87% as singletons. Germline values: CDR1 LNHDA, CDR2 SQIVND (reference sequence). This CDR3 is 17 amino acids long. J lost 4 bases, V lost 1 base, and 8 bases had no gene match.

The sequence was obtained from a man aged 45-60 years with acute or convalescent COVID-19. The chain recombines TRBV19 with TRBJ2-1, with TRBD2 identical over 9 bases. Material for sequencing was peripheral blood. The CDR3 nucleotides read TGTGCCAGTAGTATAGGGAGGCGGGGGGGCCCGTACAATGAGCAGTTCTTC. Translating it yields CASSIGRRGGPYNEQFF.